This T cell receptor beta chain is from a study of blood T cell repertoires in COVID-19 (dated by TCRdb to 2019 to 2021). Study-wide context: The collaborator samples originated in the United States, Italy and Spain and spanned the acute and convalescent phases of COVID-19. The repertoires were released in a freely available public database intended as a resource for research on the immune response to SARS-CoV-2. Where available, HLA class I and class II types were obtained from metadata supplied by the sample provider rather than from assay-based typing. The prospective study material was composed of cDNA or gDNA derived from T cells, B-cell-depleted T cells, or PBMCs. A de-identified subject ID, COVID-19 status, age in years and sex were almost always included in the sample metadata. Subjects who had been exposed to COVID-19, were actively infected with it, or had recovered from it provided the deeply sampled blood TCRbeta repertoires that made up the dataset. The samples were drawn from the first 160 participants of the ongoing ImmuneRACE study and from 1,200 or so subjects provided by 6 global collaborators. General findings and caveats noted by the study authors: How much clinical and demographic metadata was included differed by source and by participant, and the metadata was provided uncurated.

A word on this clone: Its target antigen remains unknown. Base quality data are lacking; no much larger clone is found one base away.

Each collaborating institution followed its own protocols to collect whole blood in K2EDTA tubes. Collaborator samples were shipped for TCRbeta analysis as frozen whole blood, isolated PBMCs, or DNA extracted from either sample type. TCRbeta CDR3 regions were amplified from genomic DNA using the immunoSEQ Assay, a bias-controlled multiplex PCR. As for the authors' bioinformatics: Nucleated cell counts per sample were estimated from amplification of reference gene primers within the assay. To quantify the absolute abundance of each unique TCRbeta CDR3 rearrangement, sequence reads were collapsed and filtered. For each sample, productive Simpson clonality was calculated as the square root of Simpson's diversity index across productive rearrangements. TCRdb obtained this table from immuneACCESS and retained in-frame rearrangements with V and J assigned. These tables miss some clones; where compared with another copy, unresolved V genes account for less than half of the shortfall, and the remainder is unexplained. V, J and clone size are those of that table, while D and trimming were read from the DNA. The sample table contains roughly 260,000 clones; only one count was recorded for 75% to 90% of them. Approximately 4% of the sample is taken by the ten largest.

According to the germline V gene (reference sequence), CDR1 reads PRHDT and CDR2 reads FYEKMQ. The CDR3, cysteine through phenylalanine, is 13 amino acids long. Only the CDR3 DNA stays, 39 bases, in frame from base 1. The V and J ends are trimmed by 5 bases and 12 bases, leaving 14 bases between them. The sequenced material came from peripheral blood. The TCR originated in a woman between 40 and 55 years old with acute or convalescent COVID-19. This receptor chain uses TRBV13 and TRBJ1-6; TRBD1 is possibly the D segment (5 matching bases). Here the CDR3 is given as CASSHGAGGPLHF. The DNA is as follows: TGTGCCAGCAGCCACGGGGCGGGGGGACCCCTCCACTTT.